Only one count was recorded for the clone carrying this T cell receptor (beta chain). The antigen is not known. Relative to the germline gene, one junction end is altered; a read error may explain this. This CDR3 comprises 15 residues. Looked up from germline, CDR1 is MNHEY and CDR2 is SVGAGI. The data stem from a study of T cell repertoires and HLA-DP antigens. The PCR primers covered 54 TRBV and 13 TRBJ segments. Sequenced by immunoSEQ multiplex PCR; TCRdb stores in-frame clones only, minus some. The top ten clones hold roughly 1.5% of a sample with approximately 90,000 clones, around nine tenths of them seen once.

This clonotype originated in a man aged 50-60 years in good health and CMV-seronegative. The rearrangement uses TRBV6-5 and TRBJ2-7; 8 bases align to TRBD1. Material for sequencing was CD4+ T cells from PBMCs. The chain's CDR3 is CASTFYGQGSHEQYF. In DNA form, the CDR3 reads TGTGCCAGCACCTTCTATGGACAGGGCTCCCACGAGCAGTACTTC.